This T cell receptor (beta chain) was identified in a study of cytomegalovirus exposure and HLA in healthy donors. PCR amplification relied on 60 Vbeta primers (plus 13 Jbeta primers). Only in-frame clones appear in the TCRdb table, and some are missing; sequencing was by immunoSEQ multiplex PCR. This sample lists fewer than 70,000 clones; its ten largest clones have 5.3%. On this clone: No antigen is known for it.

Study outcomes and limitations: Some public TCRs appeared in many individuals, while most sequences were rare. At a 0.05 false discovery rate, a later analysis found approximately 17,000 TCR beta sequences to be associated with HLA alleles. Presence/absence analyses took donor sequencing depth as roughly uniform. Differences between HLA loci emerged in a later analysis of TCR association rates, with DRB1 most and HLA-C fewest.

Sequencing input: PBMCs. The clonotype was recovered from a man aged 25-45 years in good health and CMV-seropositive.

CDR3 residues: CASSIGGQGPQSSYGYTF. In nucleotides, the CDR3 is TGTGCCAGTAGTATTGGGGGACAGGGACCCCAATCCTCCTATGGCTACACCTTC. The chain uses TRBV19 and TRBJ1-2; 9 bases agree with TRBD1. Germline CDR1 LNHDA, CDR2 SQIVND (reference sequence). After removal of 3 bases from V and 4 bases from J, the junction contained 15 bases not matched to a gene. The CDR3 contains 18 residues.